This TCR beta chain was documented in a study of control samples from healthy donors and cancer patients. The repertoire was sequenced with immunoSEQ multiplex PCR; TCRdb's copy has only in-frame clones and lacks some. The sample lists some 89,000 clones, about nine tenths occurring once. CDR3 length: 14 amino acids. Germline-derived CDR1 and CDR2 are MNHEY and SMNVEV (reference sequence). V was pared by 3 bases and J by 7 bases, with 15 bases between. The genes are TRBV27 and TRBJ1-2; D gene ambiguous. This sequence originates from a man aged 25 to 40 in good health. The sequencing input was blood. This CDR3 reads CASSFALGVAGYTF. CDR3 DNA: TGTGCCAGCAGTTTTGCCCTGGGAGTGGCTGGCTACACCTTC.